The 16 T cell receptor beta chains below were found in one sample sequenced in a study of T cells in Graves' hyperthyroidism and ophthalmopathy. Authors of the study amplified TCR beta CDR3 regions from RNA transcripts. Carried out on the TCR CDR3, a first-round RT-PCR used the HTBI primer set. TCRdb passed the multiplex PCR reads through MiXCR, listing each CDR3 protein once. The repertoire holds about 590,000 distinct CDR3 sequences, with around 14% as singletons. Input material: blood. The source is a woman under 30 with Graves' ophthalmopathy.

The chain joins TRBV28 to TRBJ1-1; the D gene is possibly TRBD1 (6 bases). From germline, CDR1 is MDHEN and CDR2 SYDVKM. V lost 7 bases to trimming and J lost 1 base, with 13 bases between them. The length of the CDR3 is 14 residues. As DNA, the CDR3 is TGTGCCAGCATTAGGGGGGGCGGGAACACTGAAGCTTTCTTT. Translated: CASIRGGGNTEAFF.

This clonotype was detected ten times or more. The chain recombines TRBV20-1 with TRBJ2-1; 9 bases are shared with TRBD2. The CDR3 totals 18 residues. J lost 0 bases, V lost 6 bases, and 15 bases had no gene match. Germline lookup yields CDR1 DFQATT and CDR2 SNEGSKA (reference sequence). This chain's CDR3 is CSAAPRREGHSSYNEQFF. In DNA form, the CDR3 reads TGCAGTGCCGCTCCAAGGCGGGAGGGCCATAGCTCCTACAATGAGCAGTTCTTC.

Ten or more counts support this clonotype. Here the CDR3 reads CASSPPFTSGRFGEQFF. The CDR3 bases are TGTGCCAGCAGTCCGCCCTTCACTAGCGGGAGGTTCGGTGAGCAGTTCTTC. The chain combines TRBV28 with TRBJ2-1; TRBD2 aligns across 12 bases. This CDR3 has 17 residues. Trimming removed 5 bases from V and 9 bases from J; junction bases left unmatched: 14. Germline CDR1 and CDR2: MDHEN and SYDVKM. The full variable domain, with the rest looked up from reference TRBV28 and TRBJ2-1, is DVKVTQSSRYLVKRTGEKVFLECVQDMDHENMFWYRQDPGLGLRLIYFSYDVKMKEKGDIPEGYSVSREKKERFSLILESASTNQTSMYLCASSPPFTSGRFGEQFFGPGTRLTVL.

This clonotype was seen repeatedly, ten times or more. The chain is built from TRBV20-1 and TRBJ2-1, with unresolved D. V lost 6 bases to trimming and J lost 8 bases, with 20 bases between them. CDR1 DFQATT and CDR2 SNEGSKA come from the germline V gene (reference sequence). The CDR3 spans 14 residues. The CDR3 loop reads CSAFRVAGRDEQFF. CDR3 in DNA: TGCAGTGCGTTTAGGGTCGCTGGTAGGGATGAGCAGTTCTTC.

This clonotype was detected many times. The chain is built from TRBV27 and TRBJ2-4, with TRBD2 as a possible D gene (6 bases). Germline lookup yields CDR1 MNHEY and CDR2 SMNVEV (reference sequence). V lost 6 bases and J lost 0, with 15 bases in between. The CDR3 consists of 16 residues. CDR3 sequence reads: CASSYGGMLAKNIQYF. CDR3 DNA: TGTGCCAGCAGCTACGGAGGGATGCTAGCCAAAAACATTCAGTACTTC.

This clonotype was counted only a few times. The CDR3 loop is CASSLVVTRTGHRTDTQYF. For the CDR3, the DNA is TGTGCCAGCAGCTTAGTGGTCACCAGGACAGGACACCGCACAGATACGCAGTATTTT. The V and J genes are TRBV11-2 and TRBJ2-3; TRBD1 aligns across 7 bases. This CDR3 region has 19 residues. V was pared by 1 base and J by 1 base, with 14 bases of the junction left unmatched. CDR1 is SGHAT and CDR2 is FQNNGV in the germline V gene.

V gene TRBV7-9 combines with J gene TRBJ1-5, with 8 bases identical to TRBD1. CDR1 is SEHNR and CDR2 is FQNEAQ in the germline V gene (reference sequence). The CDR3 has 16 residues. The V gene end was trimmed by 2 bases and the J gene end by 5 bases; junction bases not matched to a gene: 8. The CDR3 sequence: CASSLHRTGFHQPQHF. CDR3 nucleotide sequence: TGTGCCAGCAGCTTACATCGGACAGGGTTCCATCAGCCCCAGCATTTT.

In its sample, this clonotype was seen many times. The V call is TRBV7-9, the J call TRBJ2-7, with D maybe TRBD1 (6 bases). Trimming cost V 5 bases and J 2 bases, with 13 bases left between them. The CDR3 runs 14 residues. Per the germline V gene, CDR1 is SEHNR and CDR2 is FQNEAQ (reference sequence). In DNA form, the CDR3 reads TGTGCCAGCAGCGAAGACAGGAGTCCCTACGAGCAGTACTTC. Encoded protein: CASSEDRSPYEQYF.

The CDR3 is CASSVRSSNTGELFF. The CDR3 DNA is TGTGCCAGCAGCGTCCGGAGTTCGAACACCGGGGAGCTGTTTTTT. The V gene is TRBV9, the J gene TRBJ2-2; D unclear. CDR3 length: 15 amino acids. Trimming stripped 2 bases from V and 0 bases from J, with 8 bases between. The germline V gene encodes CDR1 SGDLS and CDR2 YYNGEE. The variable domain in full, with the rest retrieved from reference TRBV9 and TRBJ2-2, is DSGVTQTPKHLITATGQRVTLRCSPRSGDLSVYWYQQSLDQGLQFLIQYYNGEERAKGNILERFSAQQFPDLHSELNLSSLELGDSALYFCASSVRSSNTGELFFGEGSRLTVL.

The gene calls are TRBV20-1 and TRBJ2-7; TRBD2 matches 11 bases. From germline, CDR1 is DFQATT and CDR2 SNEGSKA (reference sequence). V shed 6 bases, J shed 6 bases, and the junction held 10 bases outside the gene matches. This CDR3 region has 14 residues. The CDR3 DNA follows: TGCAGTGCCAGGGTAGCGGGAGGGCCAGGCGAGCAGTACTTC. Its translation is CSARVAGGPGEQYF.

This clonotype was found many times. The rearrangement uses TRBV6-1 and TRBJ2-1; D is unclear. The V gene's germline CDR1 is MNHNS and CDR2 SASEGT. CDR3 length: 13 residues. The V and J ends lost 5 bases and 0 bases respectively, with 5 bases between them. The DNA of the CDR3 is TGTGCCAGCAGTTACGACTCCTACAATGAGCAGTTCTTC. Encoded protein: CASSYDSYNEQFF.

The chain joins TRBV5-1 to TRBJ1-3; perhaps TRBD1 as D (6 bases). Trimming cost V 0 bases and J 4 bases, with 8 bases left between them. The length of the CDR3 is 14 residues. CDR1 and CDR2 from the germline V gene are SGHRS and YFSETQ. The CDR3 DNA reads as TGCGCCAGCAGCTTGGGGGACATCGGAAACACCATATATTTT. This sequence encodes CASSLGDIGNTIYF. Drawing the rest from reference TRBV5-1 and TRBJ1-3, the complete variable domain is KAGVTQTPRYLIKTRGQQVTLSCSPISGHRSVSWYQQTPGQGLQFLFEYFSETQRNKGNFPGRFSGRQFSNSRSEMNVSTLELGDSALYLCASSLGDIGNTIYFGEGSWLTVV.

This clonotype occurred many times. This chain joins TRBV18 and TRBJ2-3; TRBD2 matches 9 bases. Germline assignment: CDR1 KGHSH and CDR2 LQKENI. V lost 3 bases and J lost 3; bases outside the gene matches: 4. The CDR3 extends over 15 amino acids. The CDR3, as DNA: TGTGCCAGCTCACCCTCAGCGGGAGGAACAGATACGCAGTATTTT. As protein: CASSPSAGGTDTQYF. The full variable domain, with the rest looked up from reference TRBV18 and TRBJ2-3, is NAGVMQNPRHLVRRRGQEARLRCSPMKGHSHVYWYRQLPEEGLKFMVYLQKENIIDESGMPKERFSAEFPKEGPSILRIQQVVRGDSAAYFCASSPSAGGTDTQYFGPGTRLTVL.

This clonotype has a handful of counts. The chain joins TRBV4-3 to TRBJ2-1; a possible D gene is TRBD2 (6 bases). Trimming took 5 bases from V and 4 from J, leaving 24 bases between them. This CDR3 contains 18 residues. CDR1 LGHNA and CDR2 YSLEER come from the germline V gene. CDR3 DNA sequence: TGCGCCAGCAGCTCTGGGCGGTACAGGACCGGGAGATACAATGAGCAGTTCTTC. Its translation is CASSSGRYRTGRYNEQFF.

The sample holds many counts of this clonotype. The CDR3 coding sequence is TGCAGTGCGGTATCTAGCGGGAGGGCCACCGGGGAGCTGTTTTTT. Residues: CSAVSSGRATGELFF. V is TRBV20-1 and J is TRBJ2-2; 12 nucleotides agree with TRBD2. The CDR3 extends over 15 amino acids. Germline trimming cut 6 bases from V and 4 bases from J; bases unmatched to any gene: 6. Germline CDR1 reads DFQATT; CDR2 reads SNEGSKA (reference sequence).

A remark on this clonotype: A much larger clone differs by one base, so this may be a read error. The genes are TRBV28 and TRBJ2-2; D could derive from TRBD1 or TRBD2 (5 bases each). Trimming removed 1 base from V and 7 bases from J, with 10 bases in between. CDR3 length: 14 amino acids. CDR1 and CDR2 (germline): MDHEN, SYDVKM. The CDR3 DNA follows: TGTGCCAGCAGTTTATTACTAGGGGACGGGGAGCTGTTTTTT. Encoded protein: CASSLLLGDGELFF.